Listed below are T cell receptor beta chains from one sample, sequenced in a study of early T cells in non-severe SARS-CoV-2 infection. Each CDR3 protein gets one entry after TCRdb re-called the 5' RACE reads with MiXCR. This sample has 75,000 to 100,000 distinct CDR3 sequences, with over 13% found just once. Sequencing input: whole blood. The receptors originated from an adult who was a healthcare worker with PCR-confirmed SARS-CoV-2 infection or an uninfected control (not recorded which). Both conserved end residues are trimmed from each CDR3.

j_call: TRBJ1-1
v_call: TRBV12-3/TRBV12-4
cdr3_aa: ASSRSSMNTEAF

j_call: TRBJ1-4
v_call: TRBV7-9
cdr3_aa: ASSLVASLGQLNEKLF

j_call: TRBJ2-1
v_call: TRBV21-1
cdr3_aa: ASIASGDMSSYNEQF

j_call: TRBJ2-1
v_call: TRBV25-1
cdr3_aa: ASRTSGSGGEQF

j_call: TRBJ2-7
v_call: TRBV9
cdr3_aa: ASSVDQGSYEQY

j_call: TRBJ2-2
v_call: TRBV20-1
cdr3_aa: SARPGTGVGELF

j_call: TRBJ1-1
v_call: TRBV10-2
cdr3_aa: ASSEQGAGTEAF

j_call: TRBJ2-7
v_call: TRBV20-1
cdr3_aa: SALKPLTNYEQY

j_call: TRBJ1-5
v_call: TRBV6-2/TRBV6-3
cdr3_aa: ASSLRGTGVNQPQH

j_call: TRBJ2-5
v_call: TRBV4-1
cdr3_aa: ASSQVRFGSQETQY

j_call: TRBJ2-7
v_call: TRBV27
cdr3_aa: ASSSRLTYEQY

j_call: TRBJ2-4
v_call: TRBV3-1
cdr3_aa: ASSQKDIQY

j_call: TRBJ2-4
v_call: TRBV13
cdr3_aa: ASSFIRQTIQY

j_call: TRBJ2-7
v_call: TRBV29-1
cdr3_aa: SVQGATLEQY

j_call: TRBJ2-5
v_call: TRBV28
cdr3_aa: ASSPPRGEETQY

j_call: TRBJ2-3
v_call: TRBV4-1
cdr3_aa: ASSPGLALTTDTQY

j_call: TRBJ2-1
v_call: TRBV27
cdr3_aa: ASNRGYGYNEQF

j_call: TRBJ2-3
v_call: TRBV27
cdr3_aa: ASSPRRLSTDTQY

j_call: TRBJ2-7
v_call: TRBV21-1
cdr3_aa: ASRKTGKGYEQY

j_call: TRBJ2-5
v_call: TRBV20-1
cdr3_aa: SARAGGAETQY

j_call: TRBJ2-1
v_call: TRBV2
cdr3_aa: ASWTSGHNEQF

j_call: TRBJ2-1
v_call: TRBV7-6
cdr3_aa: ATGGRLADWETLSYNEQF

j_call: TRBJ1-2
v_call: TRBV2
cdr3_aa: ASSEVRGQGAHGYT

j_call: TRBJ1-2
v_call: TRBV10-2
cdr3_aa: ATAATPRGDYT

j_call: TRBJ2-1
v_call: TRBV5-1
cdr3_aa: ASSPDGSNEQF

j_call: TRBJ2-3
v_call: TRBV10-3
cdr3_aa: AISESLAESTDTQY

j_call: TRBJ1-1
v_call: TRBV5-4
cdr3_aa: ASSLAGRGPGGTEAF

j_call: TRBJ1-5
v_call: TRBV7-2
cdr3_aa: ASSQESPWGNQPQH

j_call: TRBJ1-1
v_call: TRBV7-6
cdr3_aa: ASSGGQGAEAF

j_call: TRBJ2-5
v_call: TRBV19
cdr3_aa: ASSMRWAGGETQY

j_call: TRBJ2-5
v_call: TRBV5-1
cdr3_aa: ASSLIQETQY

j_call: TRBJ2-3
v_call: TRBV5-1
cdr3_aa: ASGVESGSTDTQY

j_call: TRBJ2-7
v_call: TRBV14
cdr3_aa: ASSQAWDEQY

j_call: TRBJ2-1
v_call: TRBV6-2/TRBV6-3
cdr3_aa: ASNSRPGGNEQF

j_call: TRBJ2-5
v_call: TRBV7-8
cdr3_aa: ASSPRGPGATEETQY

j_call: TRBJ2-7
v_call: TRBV2
cdr3_aa: ASSGTSTEQY